This TCR beta chain was identified in a study of radiation and T cells in renal cell carcinoma. Treatment here: treatment-naive control, cytoreductive nephrectomy. Controls included 4 female and about 12 male donors, resected 2011 to 2014. This clone was observed a handful of times. Losses at the gene ends were 3 bases for V and 2 bases for J; bases not matched to a gene: 8. Germline V gene lookup returns CDR1 SGHRS and CDR2 YFSETQ. CDR3 size: 17 residues. Libraries were prepared by immunoSEQ multiplex PCR; TCRdb keeps only in-frame clonotypes and omits some of them. The table lists about 10,000 clones, roughly 58% of them singletons.

The TCR sequence derives from a man between 40 and 49 years old with renal cell carcinoma. The source material was tumor tissue, sampled from a patient whose treatment was nephrectomy without radiotherapy. The chain employs TRBV5-1 and TRBJ2-6; 7 bases agree with TRBD1. CDR3 nucleotides: TGCGCCAGCAGCTCGGCCCCAACAGGGGCTGGGGCCAACGTCCTGACTTTC. It codes for CASSSAPTGAGANVLTF.